This T cell receptor (beta chain) came from a study of T cells after posttransplantation cyclophosphamide (TCRdb year 2016). For the wider study: The study tracked T cell repertoire reconstitution by TRB sequencing after myeloablative bone marrow transplantation using posttransplantation cyclophosphamide as GVHD prophylaxis. Antigen receptor sequencing covered samples from a few dozen PTCy-treated patients and 16 of their related bone marrow donors. Blood from every one of the approximately 30 PTCy patients who had 1-year posttransplant specimens underwent TRB sequencing. In 3 patients, TRB sequencing was also performed on up to about 3 more blood samples taken 2 to 5.2 years after transplant, and in 4 patients, pretransplant blood was also TRB-sequenced. Because TRA and TRB clonality were tightly correlated in 8 or 9 samples, subsequent TCR analyses were focused on TRB only. Public TRB sequences were compared against a database of over 3,600 sequences linked to responses to pathogens, tumor antigens, self-antigens and alloantigens. Points the paper makes about the study in general: Across 35 to 55 patients, TRB clonality was highly associated with recipient CMV seropositivity and CMV reactivation, and diversity in PTCy patients was similar to diversity in CNI/methotrexate controls. The TRB repertoires of T cells infiltrating skin or the GI tract showed only limited overlap with the TRB repertoires found in blood. Donor-recipient similarity was low at 1-2 months but rose over the first year, and later blood repertoires were often dominated by donor CD8+ memory clones.

Related bone marrow donors provided peripheral blood samples on the day of marrow donation. Viable CD3+CD4+ or CD3+CD8+ cells that were CCR7+CD45RA+CD45RO-CD95-CD27+CD28+ were defined as naive T cells. Mononuclear cells from peripheral blood and bone marrow were separated by Ficoll-Hypaque density centrifugation and then cryopreserved. CD4+ and CD8+ T cells, including naive and memory subsets, were sorted by FACS on a FACSAria II. V is shortened by 8 bases, J by 0 bases, and the region joining them spans 11 bases. The CDR3, cysteine through phenylalanine, is 14 amino acids long. Only the CDR3 DNA is retained, 42 bases long and in frame from the first base. Looking up the germline V gene (reference sequence) yields CDR1 MNHEY and CDR2 SMNVEV. To note about this clone: Which antigen it targets is not known. Base qualities are not at hand, and no much larger clone is one base apart.

TRB sequencing used genomic DNA with the immunoSEQ assay at survey resolution or the hsTCRB kit. In the original analysis: The immunoSEQ software was used for initial read processing, and the LymphoSeq R package was used for repertoire analyses. For each TRB dataset, clonality was calculated as 1 minus normalized Shannon entropy, and the Gini coefficient was computed as well. Phenotypes of unsorted samples were inferred by mapping TRB sequences from sorted subsets of the recipient or donor onto unsorted samples of the same recipient. The table comes from immuneACCESS by way of TCRdb, which keeps in-frame sequences with V and J called. Part of the clones is missing from these tables; in studies checked, under half for an unresolved V gene and the rest for unknown reasons. V, J and clone size are those of that table, while D and trimming were read from the DNA. In all, the sample holds about 11,000 clones, and about 95% of those were seen once. The top ten constitute around 0.3% of the sample.

The sample consisted of naive CD8+ T cells sorted from PBMCs. The origin of this receptor is a man aged 25-40 years in good health and a related stem cell transplant donor. In this chain, TRBV27 is recombined with TRBJ2-1, with the identity of the D gene unclear. The CDR3 amino acid sequence is: CASYRQDSYNEQFF. The DNA sequence follows: TGTGCCAGCTACCGGCAGGACTCCTACAATGAGCAGTTCTTC.